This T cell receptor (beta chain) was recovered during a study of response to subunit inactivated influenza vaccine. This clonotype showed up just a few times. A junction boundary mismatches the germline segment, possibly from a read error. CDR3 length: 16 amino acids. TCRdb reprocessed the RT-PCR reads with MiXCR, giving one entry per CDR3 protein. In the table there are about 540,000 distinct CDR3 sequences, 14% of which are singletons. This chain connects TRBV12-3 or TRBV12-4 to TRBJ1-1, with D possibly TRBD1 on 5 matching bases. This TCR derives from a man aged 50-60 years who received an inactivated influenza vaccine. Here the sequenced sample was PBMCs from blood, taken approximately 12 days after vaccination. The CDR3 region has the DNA TGTGCCAGCAGCCCAGGGTCCGGCGGAGGGAACGCTGAAGCTTTCTTT. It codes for CASSPGSGGGNAEAFF.